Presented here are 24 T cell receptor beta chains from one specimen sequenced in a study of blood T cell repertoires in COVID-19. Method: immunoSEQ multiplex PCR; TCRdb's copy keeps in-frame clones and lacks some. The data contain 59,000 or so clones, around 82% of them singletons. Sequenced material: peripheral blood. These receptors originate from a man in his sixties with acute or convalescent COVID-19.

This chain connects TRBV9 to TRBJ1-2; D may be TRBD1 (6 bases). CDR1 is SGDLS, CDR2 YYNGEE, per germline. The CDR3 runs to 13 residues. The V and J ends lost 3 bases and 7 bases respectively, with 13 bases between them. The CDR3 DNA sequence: TGTGCCAGCAGCGCCAACAGGGATCGTGGCTACACCTTC. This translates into CASSANRDRGYTF.

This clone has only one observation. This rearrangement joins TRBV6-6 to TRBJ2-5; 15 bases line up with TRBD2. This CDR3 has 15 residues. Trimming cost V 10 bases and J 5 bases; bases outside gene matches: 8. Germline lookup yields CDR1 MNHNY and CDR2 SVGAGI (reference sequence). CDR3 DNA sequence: TGTGCCATCCGGACTAGCGGGGGGGCAGGGGAGACCCAGTACTTC. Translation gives CAIRTSGGAGETQYF.

DNA for the CDR3: TGTGCCAGCAGCCAGGGGCGGGGGGGTGACAATGAGCAGTTCTTC. It yields the protein CASSQGRGGDNEQFF. This sequence joins TRBV4-2 and TRBJ2-1; 9 bases match TRBD2. The V and J ends lost 3 bases and 5 bases, in that order; junction bases with no gene match: 5. The CDR3 is 15 residues long. CDR1 is LGHNA and CDR2 is YNFKEQ in the germline V gene.

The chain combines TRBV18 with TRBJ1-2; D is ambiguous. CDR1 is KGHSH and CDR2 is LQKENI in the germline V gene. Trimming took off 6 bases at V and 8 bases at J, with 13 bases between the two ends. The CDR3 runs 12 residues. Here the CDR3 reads CASSPYLGGYTF. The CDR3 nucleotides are TGTGCCAGCTCCCCATATCTGGGCGGCTACACCTTC.

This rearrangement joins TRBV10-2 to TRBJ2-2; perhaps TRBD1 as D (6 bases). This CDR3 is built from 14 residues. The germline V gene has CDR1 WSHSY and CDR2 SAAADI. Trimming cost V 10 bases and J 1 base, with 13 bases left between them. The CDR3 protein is CATKPGQNTGELFF. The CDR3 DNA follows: TGCGCCACAAAACCGGGACAGAACACCGGGGAGCTGTTTTTT.

For the CDR3, the DNA is TGTGCCAGCAGTGACCGAGGGGGGAGGGGAAGTGGTTCACCCCTCCACTTT. This codes for CASSDRGGRGSGSPLHF. The chain is built from TRBV28 and TRBJ1-6; weak D call: TRBD1 (6 bases). There are 17 residues in the CDR3. The germline V and J ends were trimmed by 5 bases and 9 bases, with 23 bases remaining between them. Per germline, CDR1 MDHEN and CDR2 SYDVKM.

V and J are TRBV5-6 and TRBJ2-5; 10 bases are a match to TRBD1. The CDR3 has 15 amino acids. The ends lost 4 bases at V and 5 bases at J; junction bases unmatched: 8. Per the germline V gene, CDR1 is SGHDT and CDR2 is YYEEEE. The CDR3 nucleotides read TGTGCCAGCAGCCAGACAGGGGGCGCCTCTGAGACCCAGTACTTC. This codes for CASSQTGGASETQYF.

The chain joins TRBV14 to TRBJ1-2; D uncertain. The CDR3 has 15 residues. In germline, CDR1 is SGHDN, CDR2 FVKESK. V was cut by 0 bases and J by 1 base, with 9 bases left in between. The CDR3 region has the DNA TGTGCCAGCAGCCAAGATTGGGCAGTTAACTATGGCTACACCTTC. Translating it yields CASSQDWAVNYGYTF.

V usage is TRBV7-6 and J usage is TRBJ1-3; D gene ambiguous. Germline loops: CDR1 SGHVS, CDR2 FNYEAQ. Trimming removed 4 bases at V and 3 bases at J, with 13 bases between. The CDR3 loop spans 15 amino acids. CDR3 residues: CASSSTPGIGNTIYF. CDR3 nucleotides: TGTGCCAGCAGCTCCACGCCGGGAATTGGAAACACCATATATTTT.

The CDR3 nucleotides read TGTGCCATCAGTGAGTGGACAGGGTCCGGGGAGCTGTTTTTT. Translating it yields CAISEWTGSGELFF. The gene calls are TRBV10-3 and TRBJ2-2, with 8 bases matching TRBD1. CDR1 ENHRY and CDR2 SYGVKD come from the germline V gene. V was clipped by 1 base and J by 6 bases; unmatched bases: 1. This CDR3 contains 14 residues.

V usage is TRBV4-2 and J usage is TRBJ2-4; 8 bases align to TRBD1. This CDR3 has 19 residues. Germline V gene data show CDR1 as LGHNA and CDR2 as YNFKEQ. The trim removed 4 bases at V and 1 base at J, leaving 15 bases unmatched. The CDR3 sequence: CASSRETGVFMVAKNIQYF. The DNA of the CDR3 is TGTGCCAGCAGCCGAGAGACAGGGGTGTTTATGGTGGCCAAAAACATTCAGTACTTC.

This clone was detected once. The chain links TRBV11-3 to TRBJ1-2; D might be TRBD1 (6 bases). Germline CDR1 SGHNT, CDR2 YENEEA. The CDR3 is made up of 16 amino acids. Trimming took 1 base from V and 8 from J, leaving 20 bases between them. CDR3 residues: CASSLGGQGFKGGYTF. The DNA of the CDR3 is TGTGCCAGCAGCTTAGGGGGCCAGGGGTTTAAGGGCGGCTACACCTTC.

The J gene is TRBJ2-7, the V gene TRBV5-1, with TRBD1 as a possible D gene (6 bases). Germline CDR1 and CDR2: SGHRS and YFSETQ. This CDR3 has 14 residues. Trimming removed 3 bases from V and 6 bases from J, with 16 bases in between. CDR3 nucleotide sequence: TGCGCCAGCAGCTCGGGACAAATCTCCGCCGAGCAGTACTTC. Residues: CASSSGQISAEQYF.

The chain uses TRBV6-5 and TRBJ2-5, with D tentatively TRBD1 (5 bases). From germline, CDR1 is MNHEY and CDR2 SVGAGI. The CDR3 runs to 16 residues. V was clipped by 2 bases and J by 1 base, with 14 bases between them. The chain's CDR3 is CASSYTTPGPQETQYF. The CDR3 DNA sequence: TGTGCCAGCAGTTACACAACGCCAGGGCCCCAAGAGACCCAGTACTTC.

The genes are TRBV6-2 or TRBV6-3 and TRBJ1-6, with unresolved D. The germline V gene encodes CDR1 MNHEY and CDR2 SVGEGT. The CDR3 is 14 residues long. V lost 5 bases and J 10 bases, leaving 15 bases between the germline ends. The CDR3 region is CASSPAEGYSPLHF. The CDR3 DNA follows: TGTGCCAGCAGTCCCGCCGAGGGATACTCACCCCTCCACTTT.

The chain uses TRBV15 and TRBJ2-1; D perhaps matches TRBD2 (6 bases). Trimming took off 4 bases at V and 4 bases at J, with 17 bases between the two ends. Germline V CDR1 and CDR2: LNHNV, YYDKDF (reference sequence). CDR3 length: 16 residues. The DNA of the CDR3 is TGTGCCACCAGCACAAGAGGTGCGGGACCTTACAATGAGCAGTTCTTC. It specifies CATSTRGAGPYNEQFF.

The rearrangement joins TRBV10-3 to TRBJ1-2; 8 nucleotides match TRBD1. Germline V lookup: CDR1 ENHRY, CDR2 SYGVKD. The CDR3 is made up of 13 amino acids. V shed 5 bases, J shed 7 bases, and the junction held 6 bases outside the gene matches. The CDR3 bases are TGTGCCATCAGTAAACAGGGGGACGGTGGCTACACCTTC. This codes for CAISKQGDGGYTF.

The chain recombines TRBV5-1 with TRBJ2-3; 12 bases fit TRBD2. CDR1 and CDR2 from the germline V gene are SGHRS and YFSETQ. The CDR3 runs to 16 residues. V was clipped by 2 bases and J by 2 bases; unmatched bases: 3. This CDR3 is CASSFTSGGTTDTQYF. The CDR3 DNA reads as TGCGCCAGCAGCTTTACTAGCGGGGGGACCACAGATACGCAGTATTTT.

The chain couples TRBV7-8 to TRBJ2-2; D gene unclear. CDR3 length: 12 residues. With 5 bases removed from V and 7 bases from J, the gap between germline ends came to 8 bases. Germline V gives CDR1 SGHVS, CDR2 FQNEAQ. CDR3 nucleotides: TGTGCCAGCAGCCTGAGGAGCGGGGAGCTGTTTTTT. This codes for CASSLRSGELFF.

The CDR3 loop is CASSFGQGREETQYF. The CDR3, as DNA: TGTGCCAGCAGTTTTGGACAGGGGAGGGAAGAGACCCAGTACTTC. V usage is TRBV28 and J usage is TRBJ2-5; 9 nucleotides align to TRBD1. Germline lookup yields CDR1 MDHEN and CDR2 SYDVKM. After removal of 3 bases from V and 3 bases from J, the junction contained 5 bases not matched to a gene. This CDR3 has 15 residues.

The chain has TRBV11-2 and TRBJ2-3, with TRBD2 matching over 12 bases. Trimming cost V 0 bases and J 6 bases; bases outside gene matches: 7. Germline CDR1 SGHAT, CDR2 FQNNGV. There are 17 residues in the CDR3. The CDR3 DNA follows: TGTGCCAGCAGCTTAGAAGGGACTAGCGGGTGGGGGGATACGCAGTATTTT. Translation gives CASSLEGTSGWGDTQYF.

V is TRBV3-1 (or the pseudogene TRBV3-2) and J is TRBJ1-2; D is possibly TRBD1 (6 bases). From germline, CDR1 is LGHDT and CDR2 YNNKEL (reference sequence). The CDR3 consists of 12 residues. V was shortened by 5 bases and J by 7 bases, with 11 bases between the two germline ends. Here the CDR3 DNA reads TGTGCCAGCAGCGTACAGGGTGCTGGCTACACCTTC. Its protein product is CASSVQGAGYTF.

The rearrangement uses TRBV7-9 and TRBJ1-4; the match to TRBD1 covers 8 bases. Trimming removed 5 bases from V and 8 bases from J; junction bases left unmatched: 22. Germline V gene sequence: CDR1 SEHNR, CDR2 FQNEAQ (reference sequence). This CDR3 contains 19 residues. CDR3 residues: CASSPPTGASTPYGEKLFF. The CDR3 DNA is TGTGCCAGCAGCCCACCGACAGGGGCGTCAACCCCTTATGGCGAAAAACTGTTTTTT.

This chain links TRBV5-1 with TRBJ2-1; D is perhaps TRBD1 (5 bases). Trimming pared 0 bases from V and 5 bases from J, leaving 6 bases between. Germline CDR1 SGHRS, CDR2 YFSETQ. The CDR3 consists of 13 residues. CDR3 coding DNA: TGCGCCAGCAGCTTGGCCAGGGACAATGAGCAGTTCTTC. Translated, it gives CASSLARDNEQFF.